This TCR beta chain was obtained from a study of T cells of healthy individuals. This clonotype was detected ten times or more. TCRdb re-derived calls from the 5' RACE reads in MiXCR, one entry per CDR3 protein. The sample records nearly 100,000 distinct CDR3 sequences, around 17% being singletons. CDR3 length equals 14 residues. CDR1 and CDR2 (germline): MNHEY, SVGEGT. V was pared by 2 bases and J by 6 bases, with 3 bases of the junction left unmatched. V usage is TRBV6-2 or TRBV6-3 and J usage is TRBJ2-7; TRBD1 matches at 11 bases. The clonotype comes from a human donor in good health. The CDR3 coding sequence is TGTGCCAGCAGTTACCCCGGGACAGGGGGCGAGCAGTACTTC. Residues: CASSYPGTGGEQYF.